This TCR beta chain was captured in a study of blood T cell repertoires in COVID-19. The wider study: Acute-phase and convalescent COVID-19 samples originated in the United States, Italy and Spain.

Germline V gives CDR1 SGHVS, CDR2 FQNEAQ. This CDR3 comprises 14 residues. The junction had 7 bases not matched to a gene; V was cut back by 5 bases and J by 5 bases. Cohort placement rested on clinical history that participants reported themselves. The table came from immunoSEQ multiplex PCR; TCRdb's copy has only in-frame clones and leaves some out. Among 300,000 to 400,000 clones, approximately 88% were seen once, and the ten largest hold under 6%. The sequencing input was PBMCs or T cells enriched from blood (not recorded which). The origin of this receptor is a man aged 30-40 years who had recovered from COVID-19. The rearrangement links TRBV7-8 to TRBJ1-1, with 8 positions matching TRBD1. CDR3 region: CASSTGQGRTEAFF. CDR3 in DNA: TGTGCCAGCAGCACTGGACAGGGAAGAACTGAAGCTTTCTTT.